The rows below give T cell receptor beta chains drawn from one sample of a study of blood T cell repertoires in COVID-19. Profiling relied on immunoSEQ multiplex PCR, and the TCRdb table lists in-frame clones only, not all of them. The sample holds some 200,000 clones, about nine tenths seen once. The specimen was peripheral blood. Receptor source: a man older than 75 with acute or convalescent COVID-19. Both conserved end residues are part of each CDR3. A D gene is named only where the DNA matches it firmly. Rows may omit the clone size; those that give it use once, few, many or a size class.

v_gene: TRBV11-1; j_gene: TRBJ2-2; abundance: NA; len: 14; d_gene: TRBD1; CDR3nt: TGTGCCAGCAGTCGACAGGGGGCCAGCGGGGAGCTGTTTTTT; CDR3aa: CASSRQGASGELFF
v_gene: TRBV7-2; j_gene: TRBJ2-3; abundance: NA; len: 15; d_gene: NA; CDR3nt: TGTGCCAGCAGCTTAGTTGGGACAAAGGCAGATACGCAGTATTTT; CDR3aa: CASSLVGTKADTQYF
v_gene: TRBV7-3; j_gene: TRBJ2-2; abundance: NA; len: 14; d_gene: NA; CDR3nt: TGTGCCAGCAGCCGACTAGGGACCACCGGGGAGCTGTTTTTT; CDR3aa: CASSRLGTTGELFF
v_gene: TRBV27; j_gene: TRBJ2-1; abundance: once; len: 17; d_gene: TRBD2; CDR3nt: TGTGCCAGCAGTTTAAGGACTAGCGGGATCCCCTACAATGAGCAGTTCTTC; CDR3aa: CASSLRTSGIPYNEQFF
v_gene: TRBV12-5; j_gene: TRBJ2-1; abundance: NA; len: 16; d_gene: TRBD2; CDR3nt: TGTGCTAGTGGTTCTATGACTAGCGGGAGGATCAATGAGCAGTTCTTC; CDR3aa: CASGSMTSGRINEQFF
v_gene: TRBV9; j_gene: TRBJ1-2; abundance: NA; len: 16; d_gene: NA; CDR3nt: TGTGCCAGCAGCGTCCAAACGGGGGGCTCATACTATGGCTACACCTTC; CDR3aa: CASSVQTGGSYYGYTF
v_gene: TRBV6-5; j_gene: TRBJ1-3; abundance: few; len: 13; d_gene: NA; CDR3nt: TGTGCCAGCAGACGGGTATCTGGAAACACCATATATTTT; CDR3aa: CASRRVSGNTIYF
v_gene: TRBV5-4; j_gene: TRBJ2-7; abundance: NA; len: 15; d_gene: TRBD2; CDR3nt: TGTGCCAGCAGCCCGAATGCGGGAGGGTATCACGAGCAGTACTTC; CDR3aa: CASSPNAGGYHEQYF
v_gene: TRBV6-2/TRBV6-3; j_gene: TRBJ2-5; abundance: NA; len: 20; d_gene: NA; CDR3nt: TGTGCCAGCAGTTACTCGATCAAAGTGGGATTCTACGGGAGCGGCGAGACCCAGTACTTC; CDR3aa: CASSYSIKVGFYGSGETQYF
v_gene: TRBV12-3/TRBV12-4; j_gene: TRBJ1-1; abundance: NA; len: 13; d_gene: TRBD1; CDR3nt: TGTGCCAGCAGTTTACCAGGGGGCACTGAAGCTTTCTTT; CDR3aa: CASSLPGGTEAFF
v_gene: TRBV30; j_gene: TRBJ1-5; abundance: NA; len: 13; d_gene: NA; CDR3nt: TGTGCCTGGAACGCTGGGCCCAATCAGCCCCAGCATTTT; CDR3aa: CAWNAGPNQPQHF
v_gene: TRBV18; j_gene: TRBJ2-7; abundance: NA; len: 15; d_gene: TRBD1; CDR3nt: TGTGCCAGCTCACTGGGACAGGGGGTGTTGCACGAGCAGTACTTC; CDR3aa: CASSLGQGVLHEQYF